These T cell receptor beta chains were read from a single sample in a study of T cells in Graves' hyperthyroidism and ophthalmopathy. TCRdb re-called the multiplex PCR reads through MiXCR, storing one row per CDR3 protein. This sample has some 580,000 distinct CDR3 sequences, with more than 15% found just once. The sample taken for sequencing was blood. The receptors originated from a woman in her thirties or forties with Graves' ophthalmopathy. The CDR3 runs from the conserved cysteine through the conserved F or W. D genes are given only for firm matches. Size is stated for part of the rows, as once, few or many counts, or as a class when the clone is expanded.

V gene,J gene,clone size,D gene,CDR3 protein,CDR3 DNA
TRBV5-1,TRBJ2-5,.,.,CASSLAERQTQYF,TGCGCCAGCAGCTTGGCCGAGCGACAGACCCAGTACTTC
TRBV12-3/TRBV12-4,TRBJ1-1,many,.,CASSSIARRAFF,TGTGCCAGCAGTTCTATCGCCCGTCGAGCTTTCTTT
TRBV20-1,TRBJ1-5,many,.,CSARGAGGEPQHF,TGCAGTGCTAGAGGGGCAGGCGGCGAGCCCCAGCATTTT
TRBV12-3/TRBV12-4,TRBJ1-5,.,TRBD1,CASSRYGQGGNQPQHF,TGTGCCAGCAGTAGGTACGGACAGGGAGGCAATCAGCCCCAGCATTTT
TRBV29-1,TRBJ1-2,.,.,CSVAGAVNYGYTF,TGCAGCGTGGCGGGGGCGGTAAACTATGGCTACACCTTC
TRBV20-1,TRBJ2-7,.,TRBD1,CSVPGQASYEQYF,TGCAGTGTCCCGGGACAGGCCTCCTACGAGCAGTACTTC
TRBV7-9,TRBJ2-3,.,.,CASAYGNTDTQYF,TGTGCCAGCGCCTATGGGAACACAGATACGCAGTATTTT
TRBV7-8,TRBJ2-7,.,TRBD1,CASSWDRSYEQYF,TGTGCCAGCAGCTGGGACAGGTCCTACGAGCAGTACTTC
TRBV15,TRBJ2-3,many,.,CATSRDYTDTQYF,TGTGCCACCAGCAGGGACTACACAGATACGCAGTATTTT
TRBV7-2,TRBJ2-3,few,.,CASSTGWGELGTDTQYF,TGTGCCAGCAGCACAGGCTGGGGGGAGCTTGGCACAGATACGCAGTATTTT
TRBV10-3,TRBJ1-1,.,.,CAIQGDSSTEAFF,TGTGCCATACAGGGAGATTCCAGCACTGAAGCTTTCTTT
TRBV12-5,TRBJ1-5,many,TRBD1,CASGLTGGYQPQHF,TGTGCTAGTGGCCTGACAGGGGGCTATCAGCCCCAGCATTTT
TRBV7-8,TRBJ1-3,many,.,CASSSQFTIYF,TGTGCCAGCAGCTCCCAATTCACCATATATTTT
TRBV20-1,TRBJ2-5,many,.,CSARDDGAGRPETQYF,TGCAGTGCTAGAGATGATGGGGCGGGACGTCCGGAGACCCAGTACTTC
TRBV6-1,TRBJ2-2,many,TRBD2,CASSDGRRASGSWTGELFF,TGTGCCAGCAGTGATGGTCGCAGGGCTAGCGGGAGTTGGACCGGGGAGCTGTTTTTT
TRBV7-9,TRBJ2-3,few,.,CASSSTGKMADTQYF,TGTGCCAGCAGCTCGACTGGTAAGATGGCAGATACGCAGTATTTT
TRBV9,TRBJ2-5,.,.,CASSVVWDFETQYF,TGTGCCAGCAGCGTAGTTTGGGATTTTGAGACCCAGTACTTC